A single sample is the source of the 10 T cell receptor beta chains below, sequenced in a study of CD8 T cells in Susac syndrome. Reverse transcription of roughly 0.5 to 1 ug RNA was carried out with random hexamers. Each CDR3 protein is one row after TCRdb ran MiXCR on the immunoSEQ multiplex PCR reads. The repertoire has 110,000 or so distinct CDR3 sequences, 94% of them found once; the top ten carry roughly 0.098%. Sample: CD4+ T cells from PBMCs. All receptors derive from a human donor in good health.

The chain uses TRBV28 and TRBJ1-3, with 9 positions matching TRBD1. Germline values: CDR1 MDHEN, CDR2 SYDVKM. J lost 1 base, V lost 4 bases, and 11 bases had no gene match. The CDR3 sequence is 18 residues long. The CDR3 reads CASSSNRGRKGSGNTIYF. The CDR3 nucleotides are TGTGCCAGCAGTTCTAACAGGGGGCGAAAGGGATCTGGAAACACCATATATTTT. Filled out from reference TRBV28 and TRBJ1-3, the complete variable domain reads DVKVTQSSRYLVKRTGEKVFLECVQDMDHENMFWYRQDPGLGLRLIYFSYDVKMKEKGDIPEGYSVSREKKERFSLILESASTNQTSMYLCASSSNRGRKGSGNTIYFGEGSWLTVV.

This rearrangement joins TRBV30 to TRBJ1-4, with 7 bases identical to TRBD1. V shed 3 bases and J 8 bases; nucleotides not matched to a gene: 6. The CDR3 sequence is 13 residues long. Germline lookup yields CDR1 GTSNPN and CDR2 SVGIG (reference sequence). The CDR3: CAWRGGFGEKLFF. The CDR3 DNA is TGTGCCTGGAGAGGGGGCTTCGGGGAAAAACTGTTTTTT.

This chain links TRBV5-6 with TRBJ1-2, with 9 bases matching TRBD1. The CDR3 loop spans 14 amino acids. Trimming took 4 bases from V and 7 from J; bases not matched to a gene: 8. Per germline, CDR1 SGHDT and CDR2 YYEEEE. CDR3 protein: CASSRDRAIIGYTF. In nucleotides, the CDR3 is TGTGCCAGCAGCCGGGACAGGGCGATTATTGGCTACACCTTC.

The genes are TRBV7-9 and TRBJ2-1; D remains unclear. V was pared by 5 bases and J by 7 bases, with 24 bases between. Germline V lookup: CDR1 SEHNR, CDR2 FQNEAQ (reference sequence). CDR3 length: 17 residues. The CDR3 loop reads CASSPPFRVSRRNEQFF. CDR3 DNA sequence: TGTGCCAGCAGCCCCCCCTTTCGAGTTTCTCGGCGGAATGAGCAGTTCTTC.

V and J are TRBV27 and TRBJ2-7; 9 bases line up with TRBD1. V was clipped by 4 bases and J by 5 bases; unmatched bases: 15. The CDR3 is made up of 17 amino acids. Germline-derived CDR1 and CDR2 are MNHEY and SMNVEV (reference sequence). The CDR3: CASSSTTPGQGAHEQYF. The CDR3 nucleotides read TGTGCCAGCAGTTCTACAACCCCGGGACAGGGAGCCCACGAGCAGTACTTC.

The genes are TRBV7-9 and TRBJ1-2, with D possibly TRBD1 on 6 matching bases. Trimming left V 5 bases short and J 0 bases short, with 13 bases between. The CDR3 contains 15 residues. The germline V gene has CDR1 SEHNR and CDR2 FQNEAQ (reference sequence). The CDR3 protein is CASSQMGQTNYGYTF. The CDR3 coding sequence is TGTGCCAGCAGCCAAATGGGACAAACTAACTATGGCTACACCTTC.

The V gene is TRBV29-1, the J gene TRBJ1-5, with 8 bases identical to TRBD1. The CDR3 runs to 13 residues. V gave up 6 bases and J gave up 6 bases; unmatched junction bases: 7. Germline V gene lookup returns CDR1 SQVTM and CDR2 ANQGSEA. This CDR3 reads CSVQGAEGQPQHF. The CDR3 DNA reads TGCAGCGTGCAGGGGGCGGAGGGTCAGCCCCAGCATTTT.

The chain uses TRBV6-5 and TRBJ1-6, with a possible D match to TRBD1 (5 bases). Germline CDR1 and CDR2: MNHEY and SVGAGI. The CDR3 runs 17 residues. Trimming cost V 6 bases and J 0 bases, with 15 bases left between them. CDR3 amino acids: CASRLTGPSSYNSPLHF. DNA for the CDR3: TGTGCCAGCAGGTTAACAGGTCCGAGCTCCTATAATTCACCCCTCCACTTT.

The V gene is TRBV2, the J gene TRBJ2-1; TRBD2 aligns across 13 bases. In germline, CDR1 is SNHLY, CDR2 FYNNEI. This CDR3 comprises 17 residues. The V gene end was trimmed by 6 bases and the J gene end by 1 base; junction bases not matched to a gene: 6. The CDR3 loop reads CASRWTSGSESYNEQFF. The CDR3 DNA reads TGTGCCAGCAGATGGACTAGCGGGAGTGAGTCCTACAATGAGCAGTTCTTC.

The chain carries TRBV5-1 and TRBJ2-7, with 9 bases matching TRBD1. After removal of 5 bases from V and 5 bases from J, the junction contained 5 bases not matched to a gene. The germline gives CDR1 SGHRS, CDR2 YFSETQ. This CDR3 is built from 13 residues. The CDR3, as DNA: TGCGCCAGCAGGACCGGGACAGGGAACGAGCAGTACTTC. Its translation is CASRTGTGNEQYF.